This T cell receptor beta chain was profiled in a study of blood T cell repertoires in COVID-19. Losses at the gene ends were 5 bases for V and 8 bases for J; bases not matched to a gene: 6. The CDR3 covers 13 residues. Germline loops: CDR1 MDHEN, CDR2 SYDVKM. Some clones are missing from TCRdb's copy, which holds only in-frame ones; the method was immunoSEQ multiplex PCR. The sample contains over 55,000 clones, approximately 85% of which appear only once. The sequenced sample consisted of peripheral blood. V and J are TRBV28 and TRBJ2-1; TRBD1 matches 7 bases. The sequence came from a human donor in a cohort sampled during active COVID-19. In DNA, the CDR3 is TGTGCCAGCAGTGTCGGACAGGTCGATGAGCAGTTCTTC. This gives the protein CASSVGQVDEQFF.